The sequence of this T cell receptor beta chain was determined in a study of response to subunit inactivated influenza vaccine. A note on this clonotype: The antigen is not known.

The CDR3 length is 14 residues. Trimming removed 0 bases from V and 0 bases from J, with 6 bases in between. Germline V gene data show CDR1 as SGHRS and CDR2 as YFSETQ. Findings and caveats of the study: The authors offered the suggestion that each seasonal influenza vaccination recruits few new T cells.

From the RT-PCR reads, TCRdb called clonotypes with MiXCR, one entry per CDR3 protein. The data contain about 800,000 distinct CDR3 sequences, 20% to 25% of them singletons. The sample was PBMCs from blood, taken roughly 5 days after vaccination. The chain combines TRBV5-1 with TRBJ1-2; no clear D. This clonotype originated in a middle-aged man who received an inactivated influenza vaccine. CDR3 residues: CASSLGPPNYGYTF. The CDR3 coding sequence is TGCGCCAGCAGCTTGGGGCCGCCTAACTATGGCTACACCTTC.